These 6 T cell receptor beta chains were all obtained from the same sample, sequenced in a study of T cells after yellow fever vaccination. TCRdb re-called the 5' RACE reads with MiXCR, one entry per CDR3 protein. The sample records some 300,000 distinct CDR3 sequences, about 3.5% being singletons. The sample was PBMCs, taken on the day of the yellow fever booster vaccination. These receptors originate from a young man who received the YFV17D yellow fever vaccine.

This clonotype has ten or more counts. The chain joins TRBV7-9 to TRBJ2-3; D possibly matches TRBD1 or TRBD2 (6 bases each). The CDR3 is 16 residues long. Trimming removed 4 bases from V and 4 bases from J, with 18 bases in between. Germline V CDR1 and CDR2: SEHNR, FQNEAQ (reference sequence). CDR3 amino acids: CASSSPGAGLPDTQYF. DNA for the CDR3: TGTGCCAGCAGCTCCCCGGGGGCTGGCCTCCCAGATACGCAGTATTTT.

This clonotype was counted between two and nine times. The chain recombines TRBV12-3 or TRBV12-4 with TRBJ2-5; D might be TRBD1 (6 bases). V lost 6 bases and J 5 bases, leaving 13 bases between the germline ends. The CDR3 has 13 residues. The CDR3, as DNA: TGTGCCAGCAGCCCCGCGGACAGCGAGACCCAGTACTTC. Protein sequence: CASSPADSETQYF.

This clonotype has at least ten counts. This chain joins TRBV5-1 and TRBJ1-1, with unresolved D. The V end was cut by 0 bases, the J end by 7 bases, with 16 bases between. The germline CDR1 and CDR2 sequences are SGHRS and YFSETQ. The length of the CDR3 is 15 residues. CDR3 bases: TGCGCCAGCAGCTTGGCATCCCTGTTTATGAGTGAAGCTTTCTTT. Amino acid sequence: CASSLASLFMSEAFF.

Notes on this clonotype: The DNA is omitted, as the CDR3 cannot be located on it reliably, and the CDR3 follows TCRdb's listing. The chain links TRBV6-5 to TRBJ1-1; whether TRBD1, the table's D call, matches the DNA was not checked. The CDR3 numbers 18 amino acids, ends counted. Germline loops: CDR1 MNHEY, CDR2 SVGAGI. CDR3 sequence: CASSSSTIRTGAVTEAFF.

This clonotype has ten or more counts. The V call is TRBV19, the J call TRBJ1-4; the D gene is possibly TRBD1 (5 bases). This CDR3 region has 16 residues. Trimming took 3 bases from V and 3 from J, leaving 14 bases between them. Per germline, CDR1 LNHDA and CDR2 SQIVND (reference sequence). The CDR3 DNA reads as TGTGCCAGTAGTATGGGTGGGGCAGAAGCTAATGAAAAACTGTTTTTT. This sequence encodes CASSMGGAEANEKLFF.

CDR3 DNA sequence: TGCGCCAGCAGCTCCGGGGGATACACCGGGGAGCTGTTTTTT. It yields the protein CASSSGGYTGELFF. The chain couples TRBV5-1 to TRBJ2-2, with D perhaps matching TRBD2 (6 bases). Germline lookup yields CDR1 SGHRS and CDR2 YFSETQ. V lost 3 bases and J lost 3, with 9 bases in between. CDR3 length equals 14 residues.